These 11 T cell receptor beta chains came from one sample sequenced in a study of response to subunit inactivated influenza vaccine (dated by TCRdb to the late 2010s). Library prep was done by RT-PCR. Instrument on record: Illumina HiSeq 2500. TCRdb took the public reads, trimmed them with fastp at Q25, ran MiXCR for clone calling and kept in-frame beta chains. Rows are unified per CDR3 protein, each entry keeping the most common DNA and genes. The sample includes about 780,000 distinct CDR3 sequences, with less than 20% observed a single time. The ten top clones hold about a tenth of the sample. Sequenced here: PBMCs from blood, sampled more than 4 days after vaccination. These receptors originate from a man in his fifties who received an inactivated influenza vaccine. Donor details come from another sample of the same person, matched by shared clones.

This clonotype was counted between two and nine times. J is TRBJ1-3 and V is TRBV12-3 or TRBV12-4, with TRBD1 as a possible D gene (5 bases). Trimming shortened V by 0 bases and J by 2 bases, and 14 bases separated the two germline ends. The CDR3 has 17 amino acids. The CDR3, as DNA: TGTGCCAGCAGTTTAGCGCTTCCGGGGCGGACTGGAAACACCATATATTTT. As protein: CASSLALPGRTGNTIYF.

In DNA form, the CDR3 reads TGCAGCGTTCGAGGACAGATTGGTGGCTACACCTTC. Its protein product is CSVRGQIGGYTF. V usage is TRBV29-1 and J usage is TRBJ1-2, with D maybe TRBD1 (6 bases). CDR3 length: 12 amino acids. V lost 5 bases and J lost 7, with 14 bases in between. Germline loops: CDR1 SQVTM, CDR2 ANQGSEA.

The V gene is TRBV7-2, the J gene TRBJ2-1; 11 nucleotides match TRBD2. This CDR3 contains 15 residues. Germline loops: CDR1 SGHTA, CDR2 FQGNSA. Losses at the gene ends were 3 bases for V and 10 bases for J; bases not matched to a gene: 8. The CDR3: CASSFFGTSGNEQFF. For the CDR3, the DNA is TGTGCCAGCAGCTTTTTCGGGACTAGCGGAAACGAGCAGTTCTTC.

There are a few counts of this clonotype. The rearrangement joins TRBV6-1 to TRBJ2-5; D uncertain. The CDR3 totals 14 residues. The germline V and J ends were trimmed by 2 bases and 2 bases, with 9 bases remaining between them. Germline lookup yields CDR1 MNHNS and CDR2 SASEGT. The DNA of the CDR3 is TGTGCCAGCAGTGAACGTCCTCCGCAAGAGACCCAGTACTTC. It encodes CASSERPPQETQYF.

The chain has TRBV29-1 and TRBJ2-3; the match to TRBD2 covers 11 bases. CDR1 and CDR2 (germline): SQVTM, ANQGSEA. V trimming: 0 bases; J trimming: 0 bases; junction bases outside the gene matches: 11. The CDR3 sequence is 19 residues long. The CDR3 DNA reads TGCAGCGTTGAAGATTTGGGGGCTAGCGGGGGGACTAGCACAGATACGCAGTATTTT. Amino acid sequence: CSVEDLGASGGTSTDTQYF.

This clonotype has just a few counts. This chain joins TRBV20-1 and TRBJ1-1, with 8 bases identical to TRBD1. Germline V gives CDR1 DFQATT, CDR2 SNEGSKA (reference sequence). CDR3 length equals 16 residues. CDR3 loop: CSARKNDRGRETEAFF. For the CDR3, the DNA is TGCAGCGCCCGGAAGAATGACAGGGGAAGGGAGACTGAAGCTTTCTTT.

The CDR3 nucleotides read TGCGCCAGCAGCTTGGACAGGGGCGCGACCCAGTACTTC. This codes for CASSLDRGATQYF. This chain links TRBV5-1 with TRBJ2-5; 7 nucleotides line up with TRBD1. Per the germline V gene, CDR1 is SGHRS and CDR2 is YFSETQ. This CDR3 spans 13 amino acids. Trimming cost V 0 bases and J 7 bases; bases outside gene matches: 3. Full variable domain (remainder filled in from reference TRBV5-1 and TRBJ2-5): KAGVTQTPRYLIKTRGQQVTLSCSPISGHRSVSWYQQTPGQGLQFLFEYFSETQRNKGNFPGRFSGRQFSNSRSEMNVSTLELGDSALYLCASSLDRGATQYFGPGTRLLVL.

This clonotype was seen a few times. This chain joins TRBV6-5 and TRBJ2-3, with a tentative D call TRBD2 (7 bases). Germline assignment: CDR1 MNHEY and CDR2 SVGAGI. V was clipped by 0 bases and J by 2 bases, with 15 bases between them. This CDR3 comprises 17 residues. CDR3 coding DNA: TGTGCCAGCAGTTACTCGCTCCCGGGGGGCTCCACAGATACGCAGTATTTT. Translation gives CASSYSLPGGSTDTQYF.

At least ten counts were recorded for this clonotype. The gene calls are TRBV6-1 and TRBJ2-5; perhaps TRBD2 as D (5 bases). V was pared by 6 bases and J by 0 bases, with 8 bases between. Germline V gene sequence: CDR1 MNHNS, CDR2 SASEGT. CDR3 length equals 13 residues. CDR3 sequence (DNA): TGTGCCAGCAGACGGACTTACCAAGAGACCCAGTACTTC. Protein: CASRRTYQETQYF.

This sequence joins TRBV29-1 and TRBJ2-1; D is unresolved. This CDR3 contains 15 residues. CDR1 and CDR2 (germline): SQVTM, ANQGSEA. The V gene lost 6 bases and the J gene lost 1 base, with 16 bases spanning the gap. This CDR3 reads CSVQTTRLSYNEQFF. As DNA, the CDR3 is TGCAGCGTCCAAACCACAAGGTTATCCTACAATGAGCAGTTCTTC.

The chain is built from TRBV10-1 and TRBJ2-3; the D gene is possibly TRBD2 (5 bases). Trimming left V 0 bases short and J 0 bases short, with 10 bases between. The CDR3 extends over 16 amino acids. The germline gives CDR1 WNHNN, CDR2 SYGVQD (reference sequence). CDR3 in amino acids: CASSESLASSTDTQYF. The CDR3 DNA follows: TGCGCCAGCAGTGAGTCCCTAGCCTCGAGCACAGATACGCAGTATTTT.